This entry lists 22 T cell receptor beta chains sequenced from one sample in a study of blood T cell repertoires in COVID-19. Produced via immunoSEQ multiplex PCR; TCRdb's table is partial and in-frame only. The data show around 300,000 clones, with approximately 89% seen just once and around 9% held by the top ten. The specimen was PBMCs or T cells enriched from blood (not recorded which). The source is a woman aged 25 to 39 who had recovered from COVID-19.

The CDR3 reads CSVGGQGWYYGYTF. The CDR3 bases are TGCAGCGTTGGAGGACAGGGTTGGTACTATGGCTACACCTTC. The chain combines TRBV29-1 with TRBJ1-2; 8 bases map to TRBD1. The CDR3 is 14 amino acids. The ends lost 4 bases at V and 3 bases at J; junction bases unmatched: 7. The germline V gene encodes CDR1 SQVTM and CDR2 ANQGSEA.

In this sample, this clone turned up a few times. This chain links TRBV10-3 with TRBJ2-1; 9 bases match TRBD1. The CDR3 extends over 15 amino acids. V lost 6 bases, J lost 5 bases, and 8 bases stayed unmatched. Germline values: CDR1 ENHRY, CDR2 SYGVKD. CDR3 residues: CAIRPQGAGDNEQFF. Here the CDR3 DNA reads TGTGCCATCAGGCCACAGGGGGCAGGGGACAATGAGCAGTTCTTC.

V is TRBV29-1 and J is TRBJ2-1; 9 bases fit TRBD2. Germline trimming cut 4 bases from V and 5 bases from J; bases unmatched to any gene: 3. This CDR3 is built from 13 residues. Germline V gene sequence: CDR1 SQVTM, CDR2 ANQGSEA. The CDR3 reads CSVVGTSNNEQFF. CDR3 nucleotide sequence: TGCAGCGTTGTGGGGACTAGCAACAATGAGCAGTTCTTC.

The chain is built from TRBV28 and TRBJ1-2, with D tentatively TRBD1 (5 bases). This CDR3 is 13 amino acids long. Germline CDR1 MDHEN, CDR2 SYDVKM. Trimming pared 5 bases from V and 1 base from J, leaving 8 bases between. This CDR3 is CASSPGFNYGYTF. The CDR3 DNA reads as TGTGCCAGCAGTCCAGGGTTTAACTATGGCTACACCTTC.

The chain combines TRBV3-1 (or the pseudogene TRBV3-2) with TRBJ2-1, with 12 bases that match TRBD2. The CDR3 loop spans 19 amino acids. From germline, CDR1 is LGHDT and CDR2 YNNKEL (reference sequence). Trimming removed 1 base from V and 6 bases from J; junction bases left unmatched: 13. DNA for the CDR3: TGTGCCAGCAGCCAAGTCGCTAGCGGGAGGGCCCTAATAGGCAATGAGCAGTTCTTC. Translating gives CASSQVASGRALIGNEQFF.

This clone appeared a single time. The CDR3 coding sequence is TGTGCCAGCTCATCGAAGCCGGACAGGCCCTCAGGAAACACCATATATTTT. Translating it yields CASSSKPDRPSGNTIYF. This chain connects TRBV18 to TRBJ1-3; 7 nucleotides agree with TRBD1. The CDR3 is 17 residues long. The junction had 14 bases not matched to a gene; V was cut back by 5 bases and J by 4 bases. Germline V CDR1 and CDR2: KGHSH, LQKENI. The whole variable domain, remainder taken from reference TRBV18 and TRBJ1-3, is NAGVMQNPRHLVRRRGQEARLRCSPMKGHSHVYWYRQLPEEGLKFMVYLQKENIIDESGMPKERFSAEFPKEGPSILRIQQVVRGDSAAYFCASSSKPDRPSGNTIYFGEGSWLTVV.

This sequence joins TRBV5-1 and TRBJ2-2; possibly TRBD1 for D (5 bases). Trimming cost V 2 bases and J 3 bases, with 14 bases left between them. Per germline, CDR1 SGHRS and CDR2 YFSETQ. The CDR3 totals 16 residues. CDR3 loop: CASSFRVVLDTGELFF. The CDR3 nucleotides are TGCGCCAGCAGCTTCAGGGTGGTTTTGGACACCGGGGAGCTGTTTTTT.

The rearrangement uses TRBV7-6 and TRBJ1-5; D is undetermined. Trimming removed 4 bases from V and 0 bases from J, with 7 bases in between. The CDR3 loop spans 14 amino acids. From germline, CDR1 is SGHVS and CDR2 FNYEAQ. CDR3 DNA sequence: TGTGCCAGCAGCTCGACATTTAGCAATCAGCCCCAGCATTTT. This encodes CASSSTFSNQPQHF.

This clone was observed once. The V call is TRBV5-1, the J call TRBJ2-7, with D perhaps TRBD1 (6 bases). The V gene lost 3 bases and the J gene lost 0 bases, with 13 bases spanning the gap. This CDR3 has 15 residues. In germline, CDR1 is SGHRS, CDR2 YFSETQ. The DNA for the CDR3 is TGCGCCAGCAGCTCTGGACAGTTCACCTCCTACGAGCAGTACTTC. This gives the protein CASSSGQFTSYEQYF.

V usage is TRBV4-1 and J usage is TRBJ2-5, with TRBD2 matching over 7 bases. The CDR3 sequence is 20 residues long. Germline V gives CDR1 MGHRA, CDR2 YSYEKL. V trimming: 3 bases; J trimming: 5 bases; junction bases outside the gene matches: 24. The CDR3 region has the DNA TGCGCCAGCAGCCAGGTACCCAATGGAGGCGGGAGAGGGACCAGGGAGACCCAGTACTTC. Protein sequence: CASSQVPNGGGRGTRETQYF.

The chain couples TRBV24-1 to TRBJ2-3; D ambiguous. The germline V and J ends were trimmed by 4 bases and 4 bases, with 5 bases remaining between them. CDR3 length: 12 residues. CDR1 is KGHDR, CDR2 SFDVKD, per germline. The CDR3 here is CATSERADTQYF. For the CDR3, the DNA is TGTGCCACCAGTGAAAGAGCAGATACGCAGTATTTT.

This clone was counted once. The CDR3 DNA reads as TGTGCCAGTACCCTGACAGTACTGAACACTGAAGCTTTCTTT. This gives the protein CASTLTVLNTEAFF. The chain recombines TRBV19 with TRBJ1-1; a possible D gene is TRBD1 (5 bases). The CDR3 loop spans 14 amino acids. Trimming pared 7 bases from V and 0 bases from J, leaving 12 bases between. Germline CDR1 and CDR2: LNHDA and SQIVND (reference sequence).

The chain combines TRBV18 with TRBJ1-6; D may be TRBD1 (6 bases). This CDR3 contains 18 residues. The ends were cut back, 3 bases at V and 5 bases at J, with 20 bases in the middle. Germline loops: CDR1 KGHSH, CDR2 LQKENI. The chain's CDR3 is CASSPFPGTRDNNSPLHF. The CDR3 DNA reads TGTGCCAGCTCACCTTTTCCTGGGACACGCGATAATAATTCACCCCTCCACTTT. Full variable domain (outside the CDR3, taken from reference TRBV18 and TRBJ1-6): NAGVMQNPRHLVRRRGQEARLRCSPMKGHSHVYWYRQLPEEGLKFMVYLQKENIIDESGMPKERFSAEFPKEGPSILRIQQVVRGDSAAYFCASSPFPGTRDNNSPLHFGNGTRLTVT.

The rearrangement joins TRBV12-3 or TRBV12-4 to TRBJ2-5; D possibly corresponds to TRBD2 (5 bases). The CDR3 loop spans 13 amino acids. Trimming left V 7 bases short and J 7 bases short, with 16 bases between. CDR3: CASTLLEAATQYF. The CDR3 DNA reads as TGTGCCAGCACCCTCCTGGAGGCGGCGACCCAGTACTTC.

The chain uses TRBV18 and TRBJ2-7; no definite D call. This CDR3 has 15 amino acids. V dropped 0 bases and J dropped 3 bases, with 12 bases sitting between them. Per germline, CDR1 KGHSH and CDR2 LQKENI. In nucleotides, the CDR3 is TGTGCCAGCTCACCACCCGCGGCTCTACTCTACGAGCAGTACTTC. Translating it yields CASSPPAALLYEQYF. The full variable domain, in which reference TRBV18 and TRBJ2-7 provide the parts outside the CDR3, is NAGVMQNPRHLVRRRGQEARLRCSPMKGHSHVYWYRQLPEEGLKFMVYLQKENIIDESGMPKERFSAEFPKEGPSILRIQQVVRGDSAAYFCASSPPAALLYEQYFGPGTRLTVT.

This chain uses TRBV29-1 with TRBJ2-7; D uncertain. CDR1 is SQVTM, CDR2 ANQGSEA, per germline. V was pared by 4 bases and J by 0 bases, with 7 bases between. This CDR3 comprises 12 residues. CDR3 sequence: CSVGPDSYEQYF. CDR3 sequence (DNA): TGCAGCGTTGGGCCCGACTCCTACGAGCAGTACTTC.

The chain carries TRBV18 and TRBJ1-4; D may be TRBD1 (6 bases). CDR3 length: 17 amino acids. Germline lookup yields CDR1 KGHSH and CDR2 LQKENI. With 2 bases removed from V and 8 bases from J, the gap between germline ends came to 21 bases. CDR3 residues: CASSPGQINREWEKLFF. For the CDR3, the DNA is TGTGCCAGCTCACCAGGACAGATTAACAGGGAATGGGAAAAACTGTTTTTT.

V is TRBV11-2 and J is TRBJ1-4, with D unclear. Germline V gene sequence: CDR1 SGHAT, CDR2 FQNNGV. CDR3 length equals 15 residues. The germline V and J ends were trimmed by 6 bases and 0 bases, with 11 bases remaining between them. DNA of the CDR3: TGTGCCAGCAGTTGGGGAGGGACAACTAATGAAAAACTGTTTTTT. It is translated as CASSWGGTTNEKLFF.

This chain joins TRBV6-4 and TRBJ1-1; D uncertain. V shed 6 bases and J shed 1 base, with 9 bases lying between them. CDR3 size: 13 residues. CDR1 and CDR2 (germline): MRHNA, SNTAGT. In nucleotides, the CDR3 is TGTGCCAGCAGGCAGGAAACGAACACTGAAGCTTTCTTT. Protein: CASRQETNTEAFF.

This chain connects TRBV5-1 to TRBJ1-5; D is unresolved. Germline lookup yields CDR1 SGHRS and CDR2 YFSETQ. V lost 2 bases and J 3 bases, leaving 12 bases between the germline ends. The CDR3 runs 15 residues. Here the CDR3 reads CASSFVPDSNQPQHF. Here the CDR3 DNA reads TGCGCCAGCAGCTTCGTCCCGGACTCCAATCAGCCCCAGCATTTT.

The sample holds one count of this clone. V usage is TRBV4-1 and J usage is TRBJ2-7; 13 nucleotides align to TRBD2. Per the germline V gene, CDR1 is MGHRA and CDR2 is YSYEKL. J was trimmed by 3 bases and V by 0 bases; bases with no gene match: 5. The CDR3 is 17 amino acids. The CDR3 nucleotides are TGCGCCAGCAGCCAAGAAGGGACTAGCGGGAACAACTACGAGCAGTACTTC. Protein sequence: CASSQEGTSGNNYEQYF.

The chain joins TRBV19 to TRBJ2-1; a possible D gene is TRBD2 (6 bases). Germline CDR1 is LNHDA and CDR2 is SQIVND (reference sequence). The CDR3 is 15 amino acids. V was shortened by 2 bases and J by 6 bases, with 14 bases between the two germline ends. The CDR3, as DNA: TGTGCCAGTAGTATACCTGCGGGGCTAGTCAATGAGCAGTTCTTC. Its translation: CASSIPAGLVNEQFF.